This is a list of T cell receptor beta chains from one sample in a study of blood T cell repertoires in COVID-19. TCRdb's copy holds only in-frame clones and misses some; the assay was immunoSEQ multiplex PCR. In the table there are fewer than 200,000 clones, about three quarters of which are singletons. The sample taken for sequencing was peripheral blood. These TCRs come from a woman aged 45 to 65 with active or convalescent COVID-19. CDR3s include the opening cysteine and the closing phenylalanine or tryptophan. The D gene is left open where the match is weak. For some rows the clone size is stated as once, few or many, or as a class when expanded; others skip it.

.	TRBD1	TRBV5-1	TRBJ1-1	CASSATGGSTEAFF	TGCGCCAGCAGTGCGACAGGGGGGAGCACTGAAGCTTTCTTT
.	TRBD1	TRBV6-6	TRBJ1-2	CASKALTGGIYGYTF	TGTGCCAGCAAAGCTTTGACAGGGGGAATCTATGGCTACACCTTC
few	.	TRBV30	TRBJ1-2	CAWTKGGNYGYTF	TGTGCCTGGACCAAGGGCGGGAACTATGGCTACACCTTC
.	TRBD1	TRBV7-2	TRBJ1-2	CASSLGQVYGYTF	TGTGCCAGCAGCTTGGGACAGGTCTATGGCTACACCTTC
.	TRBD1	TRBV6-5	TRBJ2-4	CASSSWTGPSKNIQYF	TGTGCCAGCAGTTCCTGGACAGGGCCCTCCAAAAACATTCAGTACTTC
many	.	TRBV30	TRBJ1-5	CAWSPGKRQPQHF	TGTGCCTGGAGTCCGGGGAAGAGGCAGCCCCAGCATTTT
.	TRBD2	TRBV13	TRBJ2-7	CASSRSGRSYEQYF	TGTGCCAGCAGCCGAAGCGGGAGGTCCTACGAGCAGTACTTC
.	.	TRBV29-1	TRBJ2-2	CSVATAASRELFF	TGCAGCGTCGCTACCGCAGCTAGCCGGGAGCTGTTTTTT
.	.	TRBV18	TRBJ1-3	CASSPERGPLSGNTIYF	TGTGCCAGCTCCCCTGAGCGCGGTCCCCTCTCTGGAAACACCATATATTTT
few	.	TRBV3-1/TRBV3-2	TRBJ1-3	CASSLALLSGNTIYF	TGTGCCAGCAGCCTCGCGCTACTCTCTGGAAACACCATATATTTT
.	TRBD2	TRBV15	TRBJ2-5	CATSRVGTSAETQYF	TGTGCCACCAGCAGAGTCGGGACTAGCGCAGAGACCCAGTACTTC
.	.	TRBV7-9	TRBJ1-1	CASSHRTGEAATEAFF	TGTGCCAGCAGTCATAGGACGGGGGAGGCCGCCACTGAAGCTTTCTTT
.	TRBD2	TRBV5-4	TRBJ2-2	CASSRGTSGRTGELFF	TGTGCCAGCAGTAGGGGGACTAGCGGGAGGACCGGGGAGCTGTTTTTT
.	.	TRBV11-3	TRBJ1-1	CASSARDTEAFF	TGTGCCAGCAGCGCCCGGGACACTGAAGCTTTCTTT
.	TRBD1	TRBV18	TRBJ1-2	CASSPRPGTGGSPYGYTF	TGTGCCAGCTCACCACGACCGGGGACAGGGGGCTCTCCCTATGGCTACACCTTC
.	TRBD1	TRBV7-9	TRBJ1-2	CASSPTGANGYTF	TGTGCCAGCAGCCCGACAGGGGCCAATGGCTACACCTTC
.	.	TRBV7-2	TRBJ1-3	CASSLDRARSGNTIYF	TGTGCCAGCAGCTTAGACAGGGCAAGATCTGGAAACACCATATATTTT
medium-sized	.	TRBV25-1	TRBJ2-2	CASSEGGRRATGELFF	TGTGCCAGCAGTGAAGGAGGCCGGCGGGCAACCGGGGAGCTGTTTTTT
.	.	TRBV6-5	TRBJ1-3	CASSYQWAEAGNTIYF	TGTGCCAGCAGTTACCAGTGGGCAGAAGCTGGAAACACCATATATTTT
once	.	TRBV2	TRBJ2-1	CASRGGSGIRNEQFF	TGTGCCAGCCGGGGAGGCAGTGGGATTCGCAATGAGCAGTTCTTC
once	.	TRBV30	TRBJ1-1	CAWSLARDSGYNTEAFF	TGTGCCTGGAGTCTAGCCCGGGACTCAGGCTACAACACTGAAGCTTTCTTT
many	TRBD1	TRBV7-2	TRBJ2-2	CASSLGTGLTGELFF	TGTGCCAGCAGCCTAGGGACAGGGTTGACCGGGGAGCTGTTTTTT
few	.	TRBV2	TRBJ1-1	CASTPRQVRGTEAFF	TGTGCCAGCACTCCGCGGCAGGTCCGGGGCACTGAAGCTTTCTTT